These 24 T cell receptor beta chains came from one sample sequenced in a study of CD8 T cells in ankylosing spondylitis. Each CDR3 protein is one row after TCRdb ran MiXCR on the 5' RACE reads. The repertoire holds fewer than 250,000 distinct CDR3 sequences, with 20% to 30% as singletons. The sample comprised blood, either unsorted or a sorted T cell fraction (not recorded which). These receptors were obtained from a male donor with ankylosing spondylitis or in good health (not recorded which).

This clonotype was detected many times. CDR3 nucleotides: TGCAGTGCTATCGGTCAGCGGGAGGGCCTAGATACGCAGTATTTT. Translating it yields CSAIGQREGLDTQYF. The gene calls are TRBV20-1 and TRBJ2-3, with 10 bases fitting TRBD2. CDR1 is DFQATT and CDR2 is SNEGSKA in the germline V gene (reference sequence). This CDR3 is 15 amino acids long. V dropped 4 bases and J dropped 5; count of bases not matched to a gene: 9.

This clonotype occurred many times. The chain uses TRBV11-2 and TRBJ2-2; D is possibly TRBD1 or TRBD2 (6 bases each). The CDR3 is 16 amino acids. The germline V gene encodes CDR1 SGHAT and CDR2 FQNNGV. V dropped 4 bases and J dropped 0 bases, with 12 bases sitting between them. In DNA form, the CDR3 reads TGTGCCAGCAGCTGGAGAGGGGGGACGAACACCGGGGAGCTGTTTTTT. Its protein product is CASSWRGGTNTGELFF.

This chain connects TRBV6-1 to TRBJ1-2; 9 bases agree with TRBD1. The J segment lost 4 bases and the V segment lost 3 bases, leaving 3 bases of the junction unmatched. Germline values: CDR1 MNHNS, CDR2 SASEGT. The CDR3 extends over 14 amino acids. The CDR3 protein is CASSDAGQGYGYTF. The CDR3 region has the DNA TGTGCCAGCAGTGACGCGGGACAGGGCTATGGCTACACCTTC.

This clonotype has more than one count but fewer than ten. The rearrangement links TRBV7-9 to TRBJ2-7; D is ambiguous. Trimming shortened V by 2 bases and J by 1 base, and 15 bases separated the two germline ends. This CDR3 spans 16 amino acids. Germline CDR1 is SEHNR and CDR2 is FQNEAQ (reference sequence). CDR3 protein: CASSLLGTIESYEQYF. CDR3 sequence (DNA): TGTGCCAGCAGCTTACTCGGAACTATAGAATCCTACGAGCAGTACTTC.

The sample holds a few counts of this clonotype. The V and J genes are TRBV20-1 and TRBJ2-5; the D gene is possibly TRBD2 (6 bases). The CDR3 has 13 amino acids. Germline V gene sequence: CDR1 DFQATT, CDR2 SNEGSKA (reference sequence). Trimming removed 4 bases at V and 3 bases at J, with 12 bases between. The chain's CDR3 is CSATRPGEETQYF. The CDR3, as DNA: TGCAGTGCTACACGACCGGGGGAAGAGACCCAGTACTTC.

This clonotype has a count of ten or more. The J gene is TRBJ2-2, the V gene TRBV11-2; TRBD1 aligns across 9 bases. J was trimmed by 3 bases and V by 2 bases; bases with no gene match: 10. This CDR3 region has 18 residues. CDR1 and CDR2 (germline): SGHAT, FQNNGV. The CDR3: CASSLRVMDRGYTGELFF. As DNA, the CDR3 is TGTGCCAGCAGCTTAAGGGTGATGGACAGGGGATACACCGGGGAGCTGTTTTTT.

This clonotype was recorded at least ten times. The CDR3 here is CASSARGGSQPQHF. The CDR3 region has the DNA TGTGCCAGCAGCGCCCGTGGGGGGTCGCAGCCCCAGCATTTT. The genes are TRBV6-1 and TRBJ1-5; a possible D gene is TRBD1 (5 bases). Germline V gene sequence: CDR1 MNHNS, CDR2 SASEGT. Trimming took off 6 bases at V and 7 bases at J, with 16 bases between the two ends. This CDR3 region has 14 residues.

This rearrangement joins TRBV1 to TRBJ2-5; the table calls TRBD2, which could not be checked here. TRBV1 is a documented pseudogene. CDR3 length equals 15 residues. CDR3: CTSSQHQGPQKTQYF. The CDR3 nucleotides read TGCACCAGCAGCCAACATCAGGGTCCTCAGAAGACCCAGTACTTC.

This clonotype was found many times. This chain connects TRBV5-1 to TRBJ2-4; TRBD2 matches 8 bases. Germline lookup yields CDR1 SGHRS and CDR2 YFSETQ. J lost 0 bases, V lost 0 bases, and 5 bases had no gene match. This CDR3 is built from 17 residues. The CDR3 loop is CASSLAVLAGAKNIQYF. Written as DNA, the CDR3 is TGCGCCAGCAGCTTGGCGGTGCTAGCGGGAGCCAAAAACATTCAGTACTTC.

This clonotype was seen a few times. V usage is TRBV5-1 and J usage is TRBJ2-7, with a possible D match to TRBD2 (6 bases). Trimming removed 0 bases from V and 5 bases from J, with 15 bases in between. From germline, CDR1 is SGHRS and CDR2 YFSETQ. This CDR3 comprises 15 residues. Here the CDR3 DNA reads TGCGCCAGCAGCTTGGTCGGGGGTGGAAACGACGAGCAGTACTTC. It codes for CASSLVGGGNDEQYF.

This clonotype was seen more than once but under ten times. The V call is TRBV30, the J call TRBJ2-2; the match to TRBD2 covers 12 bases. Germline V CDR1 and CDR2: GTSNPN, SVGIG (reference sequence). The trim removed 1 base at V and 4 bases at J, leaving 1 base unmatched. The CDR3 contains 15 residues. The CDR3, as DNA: TGTGCCTGGAGTGCTAGCGGGAGGGTCACCGGGGAGCTGTTTTTT. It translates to CAWSASGRVTGELFF.

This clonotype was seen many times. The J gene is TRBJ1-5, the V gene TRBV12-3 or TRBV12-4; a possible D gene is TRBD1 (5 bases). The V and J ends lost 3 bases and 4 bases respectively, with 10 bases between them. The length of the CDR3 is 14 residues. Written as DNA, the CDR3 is TGTGCCAGCAGTTTTGAGGGGTCGAATCAGCCCCAGCATTTT. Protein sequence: CASSFEGSNQPQHF.

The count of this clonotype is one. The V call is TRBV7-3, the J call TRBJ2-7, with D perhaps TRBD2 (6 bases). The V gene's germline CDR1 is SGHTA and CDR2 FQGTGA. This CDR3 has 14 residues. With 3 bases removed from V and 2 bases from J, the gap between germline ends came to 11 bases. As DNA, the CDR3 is TGTGCCAGCAGCTTGCTGCCGGGAGCCTACGAGCAGTACTTC. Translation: CASSLLPGAYEQYF.

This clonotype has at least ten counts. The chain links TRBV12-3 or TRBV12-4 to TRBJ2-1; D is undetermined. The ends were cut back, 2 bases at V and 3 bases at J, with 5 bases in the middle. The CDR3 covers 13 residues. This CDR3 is CASSLNSYNEQFF. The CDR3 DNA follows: TGTGCCAGCAGTTTAAACAGCTACAATGAGCAGTTCTTC.

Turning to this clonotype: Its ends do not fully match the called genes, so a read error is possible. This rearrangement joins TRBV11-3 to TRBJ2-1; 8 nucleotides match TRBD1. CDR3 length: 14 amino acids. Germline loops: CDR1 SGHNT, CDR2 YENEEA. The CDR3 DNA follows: TGTACCAGCAGCAACGACAGGGGAGTTCACGAGCAGTTCTTC. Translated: CTSSNDRGVHEQFF.

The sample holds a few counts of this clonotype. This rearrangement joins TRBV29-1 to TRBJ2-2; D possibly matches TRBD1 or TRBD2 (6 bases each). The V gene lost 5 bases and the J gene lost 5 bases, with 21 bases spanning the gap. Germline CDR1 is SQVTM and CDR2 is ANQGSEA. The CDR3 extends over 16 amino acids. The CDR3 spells CSVPKITGARTGELFF. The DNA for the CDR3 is TGCAGCGTTCCAAAGATAACGGGGGCGAGGACCGGGGAGCTGTTTTTT.

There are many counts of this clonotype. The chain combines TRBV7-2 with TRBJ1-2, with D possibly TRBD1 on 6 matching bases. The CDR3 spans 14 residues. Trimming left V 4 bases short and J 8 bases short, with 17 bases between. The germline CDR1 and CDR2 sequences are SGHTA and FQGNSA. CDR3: CASSSQGRSGGYTF. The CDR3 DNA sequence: TGTGCCAGCAGCTCACAGGGCCGCTCGGGGGGCTACACCTTC.

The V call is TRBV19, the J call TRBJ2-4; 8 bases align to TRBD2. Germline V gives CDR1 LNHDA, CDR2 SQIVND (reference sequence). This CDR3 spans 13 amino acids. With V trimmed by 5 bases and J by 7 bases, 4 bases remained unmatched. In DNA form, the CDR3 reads TGTGCCAGTAGTCCAGCGGGAGTGAACATTCAGTACTTC. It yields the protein CASSPAGVNIQYF.

CDR3 bases: TGTGCCTGGAGTGTTAAGGCTTCTGGAAACACCATATATTTT. Its protein product is CAWSVKASGNTIYF. The chain carries TRBV30 and TRBJ1-3, with unresolved D. V lost 0 bases to trimming and J lost 1 base, with 7 bases between them. Germline-derived CDR1 and CDR2 are GTSNPN and SVGIG (reference sequence). There are 14 residues in the CDR3.

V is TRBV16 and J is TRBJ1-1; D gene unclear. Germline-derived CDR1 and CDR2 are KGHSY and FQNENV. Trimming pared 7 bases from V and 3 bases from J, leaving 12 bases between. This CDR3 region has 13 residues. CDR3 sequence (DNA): TGTGCCAGCAAAAAATCCAGAGACACTGAAGCTTTCTTT. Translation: CASKKSRDTEAFF.

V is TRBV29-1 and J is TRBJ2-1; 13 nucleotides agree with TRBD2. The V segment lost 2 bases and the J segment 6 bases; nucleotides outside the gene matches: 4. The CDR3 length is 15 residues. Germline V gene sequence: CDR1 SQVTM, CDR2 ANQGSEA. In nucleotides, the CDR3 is TGCAGCGTTGAAAAAGGGACTAGCGGGGTCAATGAGCAGTTCTTC. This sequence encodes CSVEKGTSGVNEQFF.

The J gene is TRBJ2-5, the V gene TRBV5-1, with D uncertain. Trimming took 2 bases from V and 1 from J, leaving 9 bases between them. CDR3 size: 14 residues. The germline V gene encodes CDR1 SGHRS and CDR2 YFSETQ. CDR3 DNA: TGCGCCAGCAGCTTAGGGCAGCCCCAAGAGACCCAGTACTTC. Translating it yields CASSLGQPQETQYF.

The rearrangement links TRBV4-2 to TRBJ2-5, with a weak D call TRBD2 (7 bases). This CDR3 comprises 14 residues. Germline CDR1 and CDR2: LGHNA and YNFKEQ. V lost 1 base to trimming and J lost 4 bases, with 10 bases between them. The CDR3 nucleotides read TGTGCCAGCAGCCAAGGAGGGGGGGGAGAGACCCAGTACTTC. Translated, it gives CASSQGGGGETQYF.

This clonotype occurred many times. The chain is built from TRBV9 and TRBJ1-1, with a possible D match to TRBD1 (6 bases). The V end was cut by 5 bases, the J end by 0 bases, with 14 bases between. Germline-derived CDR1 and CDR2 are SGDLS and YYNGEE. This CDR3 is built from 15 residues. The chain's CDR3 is CASSLTTGMNTEAFF. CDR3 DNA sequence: TGTGCCAGCAGTCTTACGACAGGTATGAACACTGAAGCTTTCTTT. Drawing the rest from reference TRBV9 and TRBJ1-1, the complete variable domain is DSGVTQTPKHLITATGQRVTLRCSPRSGDLSVYWYQQSLDQGLQFLIQYYNGEERAKGNILERFSAQQFPDLHSELNLSSLELGDSALYFCASSLTTGMNTEAFFGQGTRLTVV.